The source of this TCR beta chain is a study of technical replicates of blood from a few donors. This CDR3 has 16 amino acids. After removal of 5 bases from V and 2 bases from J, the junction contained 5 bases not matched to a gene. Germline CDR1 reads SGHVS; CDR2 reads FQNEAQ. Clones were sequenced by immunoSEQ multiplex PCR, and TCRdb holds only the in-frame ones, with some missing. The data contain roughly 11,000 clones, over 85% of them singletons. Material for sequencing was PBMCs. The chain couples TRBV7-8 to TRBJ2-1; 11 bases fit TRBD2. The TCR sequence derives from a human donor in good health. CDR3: CASSPKTSGTYNEQFF. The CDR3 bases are TGTGCCAGCAGCCCGAAGACTAGCGGGACCTACAATGAGCAGTTCTTC.